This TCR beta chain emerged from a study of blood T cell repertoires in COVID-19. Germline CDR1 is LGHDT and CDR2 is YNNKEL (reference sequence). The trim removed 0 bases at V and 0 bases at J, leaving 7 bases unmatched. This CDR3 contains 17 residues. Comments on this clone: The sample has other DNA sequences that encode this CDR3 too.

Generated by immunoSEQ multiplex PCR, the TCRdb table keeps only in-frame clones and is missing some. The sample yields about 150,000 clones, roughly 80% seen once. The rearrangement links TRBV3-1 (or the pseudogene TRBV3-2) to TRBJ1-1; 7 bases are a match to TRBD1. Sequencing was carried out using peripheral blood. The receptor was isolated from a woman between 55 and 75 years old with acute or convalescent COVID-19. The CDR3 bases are TGTGCCAGCAGCCAAGAAGGTAACAGGGGTATGAACACTGAAGCTTTCTTT. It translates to CASSQEGNRGMNTEAFF.